A single TCR beta chain is shown here with its context. The data are from a study of blood T cell repertoires in COVID-19. Study information: Whether acute or convalescent, the COVID-19 samples came from the United States, Italy and Spain. Sample material is recorded as cDNA or gDNA derived from T cells, B-cell-depleted T cells, or PBMCs.

Here immunoSEQ multiplex PCR was the method, and the copy in TCRdb shows in-frame clones only, minus some. The table includes roughly 200,000 clones, around 83% detected once. CDR1 is SGHKS and CDR2 is YYEKEE in the germline V gene (reference sequence). Trimming cost V 0 bases and J 4 bases; bases outside gene matches: 8. This CDR3 is built from 17 residues. The receptor was isolated from a human donor in a cohort sampled during active COVID-19. The sequenced sample was peripheral blood. The chain uses TRBV5-5 and TRBJ2-7; 12 bases match TRBD1. This CDR3 is CASSLVGGDRGQYEQYF. In DNA form, the CDR3 reads TGTGCCAGCAGCTTGGTTGGTGGGGACAGGGGGCAGTACGAGCAGTACTTC.